This T cell receptor beta chain was recorded in a study of shared clonotypes between healthy human individuals. Authors' processing steps: From ImmunoSEQ came sequences covering only the junction and carrying no quality scores, so filtering differed. Profiling relied on immunoSEQ multiplex PCR, and the TCRdb table lists in-frame clones only, not all of them. V, J and clone size are those of that table, while D and trimming were read from the DNA. The data hold about 380,000 clones, with 95% to 97% observed a single time. This CDR3 is built from 19 residues. Trimming removed 5 bases from V and 4 bases from J; junction bases left unmatched: 21. Germline V CDR1 and CDR2: SGHTA, FQGTGA. Only Caucasian adults living in Nashville, Tennessee made up the donor group.

The chain links TRBV7-3 to TRBJ2-3; 7 bases fit TRBD1. Material for sequencing was memory CD8+ T cells sorted from blood. Subset noted: CD45RO+ cells pooled with CCR7-negative TemRA cells. The clonotype was recovered from a man between 25 and 39 years old in good health. CDR3 sequence (DNA): TGTGCCAGCAGCCCAAATAACTTCTACAGGGGACCGGTCGCAGATACGCAGTATTTT. This gives the protein CASSPNNFYRGPVADTQYF.